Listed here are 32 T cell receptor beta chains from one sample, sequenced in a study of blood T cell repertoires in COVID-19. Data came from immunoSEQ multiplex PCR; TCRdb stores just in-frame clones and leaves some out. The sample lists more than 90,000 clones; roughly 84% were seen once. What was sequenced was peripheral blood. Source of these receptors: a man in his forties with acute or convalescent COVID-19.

The CDR3 nucleotides read TGTGCCAGCAGTGAAAGGTTCGGGTTGGTGAACACTGAAGCTTTCTTT. Its protein product is CASSERFGLVNTEAFF. V and J are TRBV2 and TRBJ1-1, with D uncertain. This CDR3 is built from 16 residues. Germline V gene sequence: CDR1 SNHLY, CDR2 FYNNEI. Between the trimmed V and J ends, which lost 2 bases and 0 bases, there was a span of 13 bases.

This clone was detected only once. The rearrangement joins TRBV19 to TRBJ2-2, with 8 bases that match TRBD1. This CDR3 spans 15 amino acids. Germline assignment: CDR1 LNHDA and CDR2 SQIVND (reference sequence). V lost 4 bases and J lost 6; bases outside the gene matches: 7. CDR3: CASSTPDRDPGELFF. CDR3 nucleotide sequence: TGTGCCAGTAGTACGCCGGACAGGGACCCCGGGGAGCTGTTTTTT.

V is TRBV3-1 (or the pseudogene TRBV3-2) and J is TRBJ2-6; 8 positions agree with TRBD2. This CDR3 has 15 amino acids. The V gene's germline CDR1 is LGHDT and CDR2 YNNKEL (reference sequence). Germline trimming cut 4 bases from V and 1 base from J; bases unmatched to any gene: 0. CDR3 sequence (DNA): TGTGCCAGCAGCCGCGGGGGGTCTGGGGCCAACGTCCTGACTTTC. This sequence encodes CASSRGGSGANVLTF.

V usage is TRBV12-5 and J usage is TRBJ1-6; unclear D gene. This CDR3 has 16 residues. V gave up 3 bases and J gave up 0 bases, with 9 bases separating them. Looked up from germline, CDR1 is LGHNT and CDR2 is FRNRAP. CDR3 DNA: TGTGCTAGTGGTTTCCCTGATAGCTCCTATAATTCACCCCTCCACTTT. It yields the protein CASGFPDSSYNSPLHF.

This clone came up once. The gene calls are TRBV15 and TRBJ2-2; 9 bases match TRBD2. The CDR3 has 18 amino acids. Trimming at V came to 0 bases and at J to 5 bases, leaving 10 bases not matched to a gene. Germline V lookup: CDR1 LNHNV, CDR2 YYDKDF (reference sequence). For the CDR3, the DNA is TGTGCCACCAGCAGAGATACCCTAGCGGGGTACGTGACCGGGGAGCTGTTTTTT. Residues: CATSRDTLAGYVTGELFF.

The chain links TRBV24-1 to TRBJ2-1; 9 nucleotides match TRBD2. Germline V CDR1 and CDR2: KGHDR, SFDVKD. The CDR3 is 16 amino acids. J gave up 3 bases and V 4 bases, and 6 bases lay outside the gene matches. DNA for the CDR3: TGTGCCACCAGTGACGTAGCGGGAGCTCACTACAATGAGCAGTTCTTC. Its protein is CATSDVAGAHYNEQFF.

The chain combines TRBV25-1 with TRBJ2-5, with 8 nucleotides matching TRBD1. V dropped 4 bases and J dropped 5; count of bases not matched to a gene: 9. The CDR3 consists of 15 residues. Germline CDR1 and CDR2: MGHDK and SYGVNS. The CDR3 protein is CASSAGDRPRETQYF. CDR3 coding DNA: TGTGCCAGCAGTGCGGGGGACAGGCCTCGGGAGACCCAGTACTTC.

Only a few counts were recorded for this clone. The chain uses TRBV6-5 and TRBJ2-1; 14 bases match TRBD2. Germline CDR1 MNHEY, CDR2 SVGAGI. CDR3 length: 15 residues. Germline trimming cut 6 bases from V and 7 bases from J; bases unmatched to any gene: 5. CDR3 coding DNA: TGTGCCAGCAGGACGACTAGCGGGGGGGCAAATGAGCAGTTCTTC. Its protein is CASRTTSGGANEQFF.

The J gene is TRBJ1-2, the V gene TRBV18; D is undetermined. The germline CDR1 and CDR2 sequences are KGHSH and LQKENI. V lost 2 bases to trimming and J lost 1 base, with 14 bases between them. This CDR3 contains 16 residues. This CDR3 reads CASSPTTPTINYGYTF. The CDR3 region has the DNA TGTGCCAGCTCACCAACCACCCCCACTATTAACTATGGCTACACCTTC.

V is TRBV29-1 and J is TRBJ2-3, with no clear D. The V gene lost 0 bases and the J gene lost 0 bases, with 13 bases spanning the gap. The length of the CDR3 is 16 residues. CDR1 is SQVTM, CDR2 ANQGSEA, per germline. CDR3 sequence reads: CSVEEGAAYSTDTQYF. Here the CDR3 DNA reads TGCAGCGTTGAAGAAGGCGCGGCCTATAGCACAGATACGCAGTATTTT.

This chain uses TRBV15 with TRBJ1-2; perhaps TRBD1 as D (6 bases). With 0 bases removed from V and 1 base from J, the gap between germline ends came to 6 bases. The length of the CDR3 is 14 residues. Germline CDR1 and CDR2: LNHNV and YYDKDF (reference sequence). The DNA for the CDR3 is TGTGCCACCAGCAGAGAACAGGGTAACTATGGCTACACCTTC. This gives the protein CATSREQGNYGYTF.

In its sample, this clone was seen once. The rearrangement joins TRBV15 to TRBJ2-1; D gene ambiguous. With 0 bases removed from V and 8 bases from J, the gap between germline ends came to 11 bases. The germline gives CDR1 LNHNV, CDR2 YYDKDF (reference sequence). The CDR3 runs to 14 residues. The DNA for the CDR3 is TGTGCCACCAGCAGAGATAGTAAAGTCGATGAGCAGTTCTTC. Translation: CATSRDSKVDEQFF. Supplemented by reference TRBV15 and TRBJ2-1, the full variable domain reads DAMVIQNPRYQVTQFGKPVTLSCSQTLNHNVMYWYQQKSSQAPKLLFHYYDKDFNNEADTPDNFQSRRPNTSFCFLDIRSPGLGDTAMYLCATSRDSKVDEQFFGPGTRLTVL.

CDR3 sequence (DNA): TGTGCTAGTGGTTTGGTACTCAGGAACAGGGGAGCCTACGAGCAGTACTTC. Encoded protein: CASGLVLRNRGAYEQYF. This chain uses TRBV12-5 with TRBJ2-7; TRBD1 matches at 7 bases. The CDR3 spans 17 residues. Looked up from germline, CDR1 is LGHNT and CDR2 is FRNRAP. Trimming at V came to 0 bases and at J to 2 bases, leaving 10 bases not matched to a gene.

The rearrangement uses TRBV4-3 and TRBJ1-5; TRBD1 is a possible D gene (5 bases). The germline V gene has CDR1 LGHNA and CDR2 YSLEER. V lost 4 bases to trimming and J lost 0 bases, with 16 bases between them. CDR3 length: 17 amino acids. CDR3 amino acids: CASSPRWGEDSNQPQHF. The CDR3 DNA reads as TGCGCCAGCAGCCCAAGGTGGGGGGAAGATAGCAATCAGCCCCAGCATTTT.

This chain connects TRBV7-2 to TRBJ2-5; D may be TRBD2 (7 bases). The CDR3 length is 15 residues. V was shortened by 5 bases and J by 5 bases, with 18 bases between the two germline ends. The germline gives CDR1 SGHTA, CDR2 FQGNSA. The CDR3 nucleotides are TGTGCCAGCAGCCCTACAGGGACTAAGGGGGAGACCCAGTACTTC. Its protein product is CASSPTGTKGETQYF.

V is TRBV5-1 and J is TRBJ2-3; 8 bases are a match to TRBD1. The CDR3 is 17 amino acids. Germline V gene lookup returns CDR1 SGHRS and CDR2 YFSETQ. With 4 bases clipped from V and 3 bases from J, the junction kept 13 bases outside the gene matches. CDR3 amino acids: CASSAKMTGDGTDTQYF. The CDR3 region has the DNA TGCGCCAGCAGCGCGAAAATGACAGGGGATGGTACAGATACGCAGTATTTT.

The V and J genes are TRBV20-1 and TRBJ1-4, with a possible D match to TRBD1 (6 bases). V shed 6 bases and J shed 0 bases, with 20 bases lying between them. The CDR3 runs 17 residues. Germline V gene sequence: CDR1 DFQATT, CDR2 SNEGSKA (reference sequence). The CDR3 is CSASGGHRDPTNEKLFF. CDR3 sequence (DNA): TGCAGTGCCAGTGGGGGACATCGTGACCCAACTAATGAAAAACTGTTTTTT.

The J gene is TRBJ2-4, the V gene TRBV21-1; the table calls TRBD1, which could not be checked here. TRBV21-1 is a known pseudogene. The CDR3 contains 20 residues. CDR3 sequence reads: CASSPHPPRDREEGKNIQYF. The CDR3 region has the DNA TGTGCCAGCAGCCCCCACCCCCCCCGGGACAGGGAGGAGGGGAAAAACATTCAGTACTTC.

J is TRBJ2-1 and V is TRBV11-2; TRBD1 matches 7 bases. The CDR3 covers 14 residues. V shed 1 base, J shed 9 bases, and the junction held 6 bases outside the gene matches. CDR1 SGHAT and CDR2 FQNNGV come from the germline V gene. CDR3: CASSLAVQGLEQFF. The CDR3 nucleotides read TGTGCCAGCAGCTTAGCTGTACAGGGGCTTGAGCAGTTCTTC.

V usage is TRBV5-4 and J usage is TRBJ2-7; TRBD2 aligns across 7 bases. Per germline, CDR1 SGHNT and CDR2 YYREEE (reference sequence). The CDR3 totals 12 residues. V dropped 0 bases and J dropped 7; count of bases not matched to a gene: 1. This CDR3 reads CASSLASGEQYF. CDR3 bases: TGTGCCAGCAGCTTGGCTAGCGGAGAGCAGTACTTC.

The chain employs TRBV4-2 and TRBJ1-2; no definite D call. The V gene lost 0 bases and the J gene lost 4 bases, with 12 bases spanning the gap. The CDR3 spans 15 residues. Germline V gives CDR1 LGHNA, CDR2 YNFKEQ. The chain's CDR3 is CASSQDREAFYGYTF. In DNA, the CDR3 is TGTGCCAGCAGCCAAGATAGGGAGGCTTTCTATGGCTACACCTTC.

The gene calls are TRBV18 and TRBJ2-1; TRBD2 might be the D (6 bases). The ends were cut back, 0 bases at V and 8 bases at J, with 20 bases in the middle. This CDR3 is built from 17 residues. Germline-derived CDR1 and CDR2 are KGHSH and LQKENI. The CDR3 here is CASSPPGLGSSRDEQFF. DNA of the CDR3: TGTGCCAGCTCACCACCGGGTCTCGGGAGTAGTCGAGATGAGCAGTTCTTC.

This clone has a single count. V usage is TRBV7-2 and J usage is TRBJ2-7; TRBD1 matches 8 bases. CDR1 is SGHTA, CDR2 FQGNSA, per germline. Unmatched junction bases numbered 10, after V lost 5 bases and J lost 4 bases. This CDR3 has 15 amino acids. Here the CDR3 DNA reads TGTGCCAGCAGCGTCGACAGGGGAAGGGTATACGAGCAGTACTTC. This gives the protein CASSVDRGRVYEQYF.

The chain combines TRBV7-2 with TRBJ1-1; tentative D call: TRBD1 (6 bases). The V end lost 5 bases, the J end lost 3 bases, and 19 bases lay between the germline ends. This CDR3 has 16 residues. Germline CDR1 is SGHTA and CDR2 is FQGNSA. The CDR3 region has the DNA TGTGCCAGCAGCGCACATACAGGGTTCGTGTACACTGAAGCTTTCTTT. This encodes CASSAHTGFVYTEAFF.

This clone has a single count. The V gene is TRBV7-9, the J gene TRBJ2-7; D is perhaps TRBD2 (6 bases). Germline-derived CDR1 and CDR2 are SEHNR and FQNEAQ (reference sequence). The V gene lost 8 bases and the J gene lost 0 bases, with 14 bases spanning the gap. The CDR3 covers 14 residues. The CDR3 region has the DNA TGTGCCAGCGCCGGGACTTTGAGCTCCTACGAGCAGTACTTC. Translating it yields CASAGTLSSYEQYF.

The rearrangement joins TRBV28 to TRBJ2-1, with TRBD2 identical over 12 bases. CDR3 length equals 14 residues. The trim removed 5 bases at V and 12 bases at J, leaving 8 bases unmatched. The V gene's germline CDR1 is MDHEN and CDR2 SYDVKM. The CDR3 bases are TGTGCCAGCAGTCAGCTAGCGGGAGGGTCGGGGCAGTTCTTC. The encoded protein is CASSQLAGGSGQFF.

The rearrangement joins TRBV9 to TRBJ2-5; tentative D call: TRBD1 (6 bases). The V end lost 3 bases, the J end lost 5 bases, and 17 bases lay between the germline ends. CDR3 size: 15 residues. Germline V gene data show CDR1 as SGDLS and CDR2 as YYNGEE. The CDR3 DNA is TGTGCCAGCAGCGGGTTAGGGGGACCATGGGAGACCCAGTACTTC. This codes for CASSGLGGPWETQYF.

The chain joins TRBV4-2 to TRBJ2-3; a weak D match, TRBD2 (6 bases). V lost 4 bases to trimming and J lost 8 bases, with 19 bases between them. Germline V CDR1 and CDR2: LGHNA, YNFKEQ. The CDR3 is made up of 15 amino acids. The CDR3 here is CASSPGGNSVVTQYF. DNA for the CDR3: TGTGCCAGCAGCCCCGGAGGGAATAGCGTTGTTACGCAGTATTTT.

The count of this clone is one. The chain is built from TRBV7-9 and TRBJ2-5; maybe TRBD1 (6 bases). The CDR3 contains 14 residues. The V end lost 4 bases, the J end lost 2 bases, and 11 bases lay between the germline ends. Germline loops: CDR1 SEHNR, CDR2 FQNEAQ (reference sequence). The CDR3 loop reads CASSSWTVQETQYF. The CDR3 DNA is TGTGCCAGCAGCTCCTGGACAGTTCAAGAGACCCAGTACTTC. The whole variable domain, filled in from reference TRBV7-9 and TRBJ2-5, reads DTGVSQNPRHKITKRGQNVTFRCDPISEHNRLYWYRQTLGQGPEFLTYFQNEAQLEKSRLLSDRFSAERPKGSFSTLEIQRTEQGDSAMYLCASSSWTVQETQYFGPGTRLLVL.

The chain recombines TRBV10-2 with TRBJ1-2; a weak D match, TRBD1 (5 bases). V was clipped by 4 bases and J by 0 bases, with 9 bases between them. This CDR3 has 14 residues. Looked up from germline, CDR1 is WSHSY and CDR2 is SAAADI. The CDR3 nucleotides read TGCGCCAGCAGTGCCGCCAGGGCTAACTATGGCTACACCTTC. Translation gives CASSAARANYGYTF.

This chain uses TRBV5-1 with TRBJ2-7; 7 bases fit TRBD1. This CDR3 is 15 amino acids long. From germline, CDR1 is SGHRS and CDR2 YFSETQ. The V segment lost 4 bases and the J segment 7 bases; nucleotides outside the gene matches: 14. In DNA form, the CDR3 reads TGCGCCAGCAGCCATCGACAGGGCGGCTCAGGGGAGCAGTACTTC. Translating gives CASSHRQGGSGEQYF.

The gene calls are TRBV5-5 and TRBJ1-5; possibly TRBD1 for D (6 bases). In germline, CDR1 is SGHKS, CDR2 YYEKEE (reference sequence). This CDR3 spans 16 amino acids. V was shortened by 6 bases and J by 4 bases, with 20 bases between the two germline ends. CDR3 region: CASTTTGQPTNQPQHF. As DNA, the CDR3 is TGTGCCAGCACCACCACCGGACAGCCCACAAATCAGCCCCAGCATTTT.